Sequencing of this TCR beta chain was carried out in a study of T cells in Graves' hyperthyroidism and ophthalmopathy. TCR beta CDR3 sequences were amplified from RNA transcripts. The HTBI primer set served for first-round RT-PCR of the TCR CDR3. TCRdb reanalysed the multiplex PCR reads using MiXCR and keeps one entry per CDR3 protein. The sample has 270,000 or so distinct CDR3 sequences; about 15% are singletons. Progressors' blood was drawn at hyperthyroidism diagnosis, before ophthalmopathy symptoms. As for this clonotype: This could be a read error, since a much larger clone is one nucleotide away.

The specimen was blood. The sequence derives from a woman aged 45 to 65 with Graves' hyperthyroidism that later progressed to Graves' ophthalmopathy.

DNA of the CDR3: TGCAGCGTTGAAGCCAGGGGAATTAACTATGGCTACACCTTC. Its translation: CSVEARGINYGYTF. This chain links TRBV29-1 with TRBJ1-2, with D tentatively TRBD1 (6 bases). The CDR3 totals 14 residues. Trimming left V 1 base short and J 1 base short, with 10 bases between. Germline V gene sequence: CDR1 SQVTM, CDR2 ANQGSEA.